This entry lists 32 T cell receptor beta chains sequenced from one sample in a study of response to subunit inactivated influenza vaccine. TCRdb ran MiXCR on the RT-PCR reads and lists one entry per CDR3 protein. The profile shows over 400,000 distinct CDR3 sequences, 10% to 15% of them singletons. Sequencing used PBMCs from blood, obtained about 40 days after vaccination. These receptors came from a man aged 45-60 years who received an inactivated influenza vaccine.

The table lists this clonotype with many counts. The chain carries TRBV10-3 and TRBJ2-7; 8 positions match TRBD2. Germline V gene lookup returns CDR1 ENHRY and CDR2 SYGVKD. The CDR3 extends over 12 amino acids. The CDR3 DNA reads TGTGCTACTAGCGGAGACCCCGACGAGCAGTACTTC. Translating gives CATSGDPDEQYF.

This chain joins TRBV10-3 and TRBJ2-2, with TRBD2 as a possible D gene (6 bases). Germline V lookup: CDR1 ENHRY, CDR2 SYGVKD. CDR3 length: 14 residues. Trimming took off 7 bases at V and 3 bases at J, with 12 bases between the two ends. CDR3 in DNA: TGTGCCATCACGGGGGACCTCTACACCGGGGAGCTGTTTTTT. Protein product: CAITGDLYTGELFF.

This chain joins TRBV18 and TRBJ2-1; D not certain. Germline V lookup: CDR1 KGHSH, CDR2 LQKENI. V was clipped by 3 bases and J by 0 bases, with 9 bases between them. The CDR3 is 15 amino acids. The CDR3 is CASSPSPSSYNEQFF. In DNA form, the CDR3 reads TGTGCCAGCTCACCTTCGCCCAGCTCCTACAATGAGCAGTTCTTC.

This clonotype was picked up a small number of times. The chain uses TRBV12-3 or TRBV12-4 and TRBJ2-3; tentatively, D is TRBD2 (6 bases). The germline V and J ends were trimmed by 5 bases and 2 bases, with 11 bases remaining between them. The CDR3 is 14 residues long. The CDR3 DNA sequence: TGTGCCAGCAGTAATACGGGGGTCACAGATACGCAGTATTTT. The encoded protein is CASSNTGVTDTQYF.

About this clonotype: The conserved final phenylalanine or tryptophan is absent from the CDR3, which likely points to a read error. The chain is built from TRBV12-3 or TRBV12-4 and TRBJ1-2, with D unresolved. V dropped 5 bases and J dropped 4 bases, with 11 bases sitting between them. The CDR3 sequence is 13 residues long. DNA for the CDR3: TGTGCCAGCAGTAGTGGTGGGGTCTATGGCTACACCGTC. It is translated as CASSSGGVYGYTV.

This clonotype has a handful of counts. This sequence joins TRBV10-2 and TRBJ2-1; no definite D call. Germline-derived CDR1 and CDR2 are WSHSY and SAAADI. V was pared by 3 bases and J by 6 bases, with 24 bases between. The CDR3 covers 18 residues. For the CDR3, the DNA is TGCGCCAGCAGTGATCGGAGACAAAAAGGACCGAACTTCAATGAGCAGTTCTTC. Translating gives CASSDRRQKGPNFNEQFF.

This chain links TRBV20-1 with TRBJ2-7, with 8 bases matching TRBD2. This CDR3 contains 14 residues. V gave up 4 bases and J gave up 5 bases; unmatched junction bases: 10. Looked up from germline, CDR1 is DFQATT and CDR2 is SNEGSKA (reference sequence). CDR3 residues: CSAIPGSGGHEQYF. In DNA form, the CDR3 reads TGCAGTGCTATCCCGGGGAGCGGGGGTCACGAGCAGTACTTC.

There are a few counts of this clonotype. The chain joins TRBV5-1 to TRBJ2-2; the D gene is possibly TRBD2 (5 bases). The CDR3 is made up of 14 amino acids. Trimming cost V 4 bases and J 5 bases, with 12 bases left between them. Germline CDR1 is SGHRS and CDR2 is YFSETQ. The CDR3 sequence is CASSPRGQTGELFF. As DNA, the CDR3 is TGCGCCAGCAGCCCCAGAGGGCAGACCGGGGAGCTGTTTTTT.

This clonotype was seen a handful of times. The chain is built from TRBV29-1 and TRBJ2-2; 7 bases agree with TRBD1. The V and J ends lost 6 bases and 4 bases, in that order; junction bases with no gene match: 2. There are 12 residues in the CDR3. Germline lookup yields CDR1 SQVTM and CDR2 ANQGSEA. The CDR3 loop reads CSVGQVTGELFF. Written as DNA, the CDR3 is TGCAGCGTCGGACAGGTCACCGGGGAGCTGTTTTTT.

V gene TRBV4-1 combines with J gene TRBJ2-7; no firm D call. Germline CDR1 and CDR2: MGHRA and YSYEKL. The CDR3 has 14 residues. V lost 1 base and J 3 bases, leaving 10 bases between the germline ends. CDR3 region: CASSQVGRNYEQYF. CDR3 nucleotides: TGCGCCAGCAGCCAAGTCGGACGGAACTACGAGCAGTACTTC.

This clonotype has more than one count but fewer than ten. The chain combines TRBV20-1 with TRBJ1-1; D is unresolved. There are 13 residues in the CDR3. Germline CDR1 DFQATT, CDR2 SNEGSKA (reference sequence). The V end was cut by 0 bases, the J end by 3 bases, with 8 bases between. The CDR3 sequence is CSARENPDTEAFF. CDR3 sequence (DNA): TGCAGTGCTAGAGAAAACCCGGACACTGAAGCTTTCTTT.

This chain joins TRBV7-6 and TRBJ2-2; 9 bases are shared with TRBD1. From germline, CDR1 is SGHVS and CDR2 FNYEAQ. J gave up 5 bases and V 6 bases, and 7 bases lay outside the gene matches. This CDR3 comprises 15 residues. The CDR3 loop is CASRLRTGVTGELFF. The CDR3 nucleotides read TGTGCCAGCAGACTCAGGACAGGGGTGACCGGGGAGCTGTTTTTT.

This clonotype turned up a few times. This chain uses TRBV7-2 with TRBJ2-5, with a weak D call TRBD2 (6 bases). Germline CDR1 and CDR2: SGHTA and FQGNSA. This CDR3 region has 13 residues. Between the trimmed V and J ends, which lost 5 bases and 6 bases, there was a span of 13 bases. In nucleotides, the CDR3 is TGTGCCAGCAGCCCTAGCGTTGAACAGACCCAGTACTTC. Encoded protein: CASSPSVEQTQYF. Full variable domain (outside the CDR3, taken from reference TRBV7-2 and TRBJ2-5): GAGVSQSPSNKVTEKGKDVELRCDPISGHTALYWYRQSLGQGLEFLIYFQGNSAPDKSGLPSDRFSAERTGGSVSTLTIQRTQQEDSAVYLCASSPSVEQTQYFGPGTRLLVL.

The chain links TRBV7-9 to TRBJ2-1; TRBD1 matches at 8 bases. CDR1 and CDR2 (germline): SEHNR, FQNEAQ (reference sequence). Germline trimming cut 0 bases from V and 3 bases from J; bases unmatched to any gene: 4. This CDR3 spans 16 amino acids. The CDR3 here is CASSLADRAYYNEQFF. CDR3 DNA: TGTGCCAGCAGCTTAGCGGACAGGGCCTACTACAATGAGCAGTTCTTC.

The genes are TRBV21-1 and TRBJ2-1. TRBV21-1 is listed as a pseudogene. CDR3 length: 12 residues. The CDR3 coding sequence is TGTGCCAGCAGCAAAGTAGCAGGCGAGCAGTTCTTC. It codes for CASSKVAGEQFF.

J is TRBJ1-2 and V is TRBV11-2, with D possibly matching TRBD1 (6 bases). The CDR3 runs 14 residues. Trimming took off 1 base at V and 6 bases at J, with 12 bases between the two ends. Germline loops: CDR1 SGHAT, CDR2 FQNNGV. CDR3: CASSLAGRGNGYTF. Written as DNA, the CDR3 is TGTGCCAGCAGCTTAGCGGGCAGGGGTAATGGCTACACCTTC.

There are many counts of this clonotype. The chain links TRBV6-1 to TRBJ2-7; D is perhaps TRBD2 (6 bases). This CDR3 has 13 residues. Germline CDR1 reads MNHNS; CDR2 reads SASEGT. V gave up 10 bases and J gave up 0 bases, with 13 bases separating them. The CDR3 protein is CATFSGSSYEQYF. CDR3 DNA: TGTGCCACGTTTAGCGGCAGCTCCTACGAGCAGTACTTC.

As DNA, the CDR3 is TGTGCCAGCAGCTCGACTAGCGGGGCGAGAGATACGCAGTATTTT. Residues: CASSSTSGARDTQYF. This sequence joins TRBV7-8 and TRBJ2-3; 11 bases are a match to TRBD2. This CDR3 comprises 15 residues. V was clipped by 4 bases and J by 5 bases; unmatched bases: 5. Germline CDR1 SGHVS, CDR2 FQNEAQ.

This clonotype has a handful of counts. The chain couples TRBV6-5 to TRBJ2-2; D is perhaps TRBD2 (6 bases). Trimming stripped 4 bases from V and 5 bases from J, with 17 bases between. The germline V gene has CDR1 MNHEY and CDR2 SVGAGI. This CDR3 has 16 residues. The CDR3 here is CASSFPGGMLTGELFF. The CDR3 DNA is TGTGCCAGCAGTTTCCCTGGCGGGATGTTAACCGGGGAGCTGTTTTTT.

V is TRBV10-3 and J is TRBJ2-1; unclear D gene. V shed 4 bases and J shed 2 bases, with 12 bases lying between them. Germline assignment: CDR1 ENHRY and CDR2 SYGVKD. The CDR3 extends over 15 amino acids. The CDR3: CAISVGGSAYNEQFF. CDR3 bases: TGTGCCATCAGTGTAGGTGGCAGCGCCTACAATGAGCAGTTCTTC.

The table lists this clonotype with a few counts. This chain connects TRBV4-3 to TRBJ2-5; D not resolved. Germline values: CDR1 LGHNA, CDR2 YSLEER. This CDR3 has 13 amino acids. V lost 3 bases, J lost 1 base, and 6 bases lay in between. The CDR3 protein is CASSQAPQETQYF. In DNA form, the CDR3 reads TGCGCCAGCAGCCAGGCTCCCCAAGAGACCCAGTACTTC.

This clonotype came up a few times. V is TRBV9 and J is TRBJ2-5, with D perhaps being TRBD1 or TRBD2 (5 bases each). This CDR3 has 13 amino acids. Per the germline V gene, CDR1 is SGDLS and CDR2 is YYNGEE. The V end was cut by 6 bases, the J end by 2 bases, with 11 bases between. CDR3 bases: TGTGCCAGCACCCGGGGACCTCAAGAGACCCAGTACTTC. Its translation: CASTRGPQETQYF.

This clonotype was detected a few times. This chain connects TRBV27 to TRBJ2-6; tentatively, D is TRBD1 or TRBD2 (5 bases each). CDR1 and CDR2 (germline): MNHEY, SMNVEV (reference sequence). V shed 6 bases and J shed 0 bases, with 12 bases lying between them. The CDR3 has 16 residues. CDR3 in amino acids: CASSRDLLSGANVLTF. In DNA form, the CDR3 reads TGTGCCAGCAGCAGGGACCTCCTCTCTGGGGCCAACGTCCTGACTTTC.

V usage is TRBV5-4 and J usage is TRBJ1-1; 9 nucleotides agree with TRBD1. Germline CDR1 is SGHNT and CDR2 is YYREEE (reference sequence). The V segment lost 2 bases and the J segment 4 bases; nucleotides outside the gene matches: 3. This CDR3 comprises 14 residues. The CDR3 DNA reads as TGTGCCAGCAGCTTCGGGACAGGGTTCACTGAAGCTTTCTTT. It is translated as CASSFGTGFTEAFF.

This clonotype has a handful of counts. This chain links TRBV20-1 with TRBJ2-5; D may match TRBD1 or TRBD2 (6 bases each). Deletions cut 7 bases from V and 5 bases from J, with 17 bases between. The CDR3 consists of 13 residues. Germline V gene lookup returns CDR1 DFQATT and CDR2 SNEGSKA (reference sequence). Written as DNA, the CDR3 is TGCAGTGTGGGGGGCCGAAACGGGGAGACCCAGTACTTC. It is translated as CSVGGRNGETQYF.

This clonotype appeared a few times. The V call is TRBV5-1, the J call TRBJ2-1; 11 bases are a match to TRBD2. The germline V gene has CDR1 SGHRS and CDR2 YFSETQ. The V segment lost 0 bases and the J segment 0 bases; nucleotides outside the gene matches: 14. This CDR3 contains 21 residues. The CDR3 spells CASSLAGLAGGPKSSYNEQFF. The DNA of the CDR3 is TGCGCCAGCAGCTTGGCCGGGCTAGCGGGGGGTCCCAAGAGCTCCTACAATGAGCAGTTCTTC.

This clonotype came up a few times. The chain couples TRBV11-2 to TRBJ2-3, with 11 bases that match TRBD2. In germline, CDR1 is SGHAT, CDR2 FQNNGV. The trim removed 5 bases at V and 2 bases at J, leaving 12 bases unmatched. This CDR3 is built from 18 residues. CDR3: CASSQNPLAGGLTDTQYF. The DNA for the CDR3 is TGTGCCAGCAGCCAAAACCCATTAGCGGGGGGGCTCACAGATACGCAGTATTTT.

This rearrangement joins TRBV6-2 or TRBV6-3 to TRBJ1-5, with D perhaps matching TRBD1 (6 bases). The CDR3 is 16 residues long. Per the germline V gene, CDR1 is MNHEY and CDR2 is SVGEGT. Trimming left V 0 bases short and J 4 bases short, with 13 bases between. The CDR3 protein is CASSYSKGRGNQPQHF. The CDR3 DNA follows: TGTGCCAGCAGTTACTCGAAAGGGAGGGGGAATCAGCCCCAGCATTTT.

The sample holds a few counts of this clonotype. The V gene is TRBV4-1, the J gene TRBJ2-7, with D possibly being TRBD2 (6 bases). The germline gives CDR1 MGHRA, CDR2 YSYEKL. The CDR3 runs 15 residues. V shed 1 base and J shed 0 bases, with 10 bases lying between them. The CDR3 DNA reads TGCGCCAGCAGCCAAGCCGGGGGAATCTCCTACGAGCAGTACTTC. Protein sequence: CASSQAGGISYEQYF.

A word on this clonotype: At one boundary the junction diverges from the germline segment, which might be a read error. CDR3 coding DNA: TGCAGTGCTATTATGGTTGGGCAGAGAGGCCCTTACAATGAGCGGTTCTTC. Encoded protein: CSAIMVGQRGPYNERFF. This chain uses TRBV20-1 with TRBJ2-1; no definite D call. Per germline, CDR1 DFQATT and CDR2 SNEGSKA (reference sequence). The CDR3 sequence is 17 residues long.

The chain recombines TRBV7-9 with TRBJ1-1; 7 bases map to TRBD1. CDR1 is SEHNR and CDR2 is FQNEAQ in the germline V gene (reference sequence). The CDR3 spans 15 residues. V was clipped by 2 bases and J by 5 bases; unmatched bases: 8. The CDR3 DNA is TGTGCCAGCAGCTTATTCCTGACAGGGATAACTGAAGCTTTCTTT. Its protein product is CASSLFLTGITEAFF.

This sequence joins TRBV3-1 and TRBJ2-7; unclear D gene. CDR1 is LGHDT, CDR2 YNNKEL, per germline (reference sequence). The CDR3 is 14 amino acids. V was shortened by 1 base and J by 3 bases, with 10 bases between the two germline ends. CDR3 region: CASSQVGQFYEQYF. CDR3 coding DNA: TGTGCCAGCAGCCAAGTAGGGCAGTTCTACGAGCAGTACTTC.